The next 12 T cell receptor beta chains were all read from a single sample in a study of CXCR3-negative and CXCR3-positive naive CD8 T cells. Findings and limits, study-wide: The TRB CDR3s that CXCR3-positive naive cells carried were more hydrophobic than those of CXCR3-negative naive cells.

The antigens of these receptors remain unknown. Preparation of TRB cDNA libraries relied on 5' RACE carrying UMI labels. With the 5' RACE reads reprocessed, TCRdb shows one record per CDR3 protein and no DNA. This sample contains 150,000 to 160,000 distinct CDR3 sequences. Sequenced: naive CXCR3+ CD8+ T cells from blood. Subset indicated: CD45RO-CCR7+CD27+CD95- naive CD8+ T cells expressing CXCR3 (TNR3+). These TCRs come from a human donor in good health. Some clones in this sample may be carry-over from other donors' samples.

The J gene is TRBJ1-5, the V gene TRBV20-1. The CDR3 runs 14 residues. Per germline, CDR1 DFQATT and CDR2 SNEGSKA (reference sequence). The CDR3 region is CSARGKRGNQPQHF.

The V call is TRBV21-1, the J call TRBJ1-4. TRBV21-1 represents a pseudogene. The CDR3 runs 16 residues. CDR3 in amino acids: CASSKGGTRRDEKLFF.

The chain employs TRBV3-1 and TRBJ2-1; TCRdb proposes TRBD2, but this gene call is untestable without DNA. The CDR3 sequence is 19 residues long. Germline V gene lookup returns CDR1 LGHDT and CDR2 YNNKEL (reference sequence). The CDR3 is CASSTPGLAGASSYNEQFF.

This chain connects TRBV29-1 to TRBJ2-1; the D call of TRBD1 rests on TCRdb alone, since no DNA is present to check it. Germline CDR1 reads SQVTM; CDR2 reads ANQGSEA. This CDR3 contains 14 residues. CDR3 loop: CSVDRDDMGDEQFF.

The chain combines TRBV5-8 with TRBJ2-2. CDR3 length: 12 amino acids. Germline V CDR1 and CDR2: SGHTS, YDEGEE. CDR3 region: CASSLGNWELFF.

V usage is TRBV15 and J usage is TRBJ2-3; TCRdb's assignment of TRBD2 cannot be checked, as there is no DNA. The CDR3 consists of 17 residues. The germline gives CDR1 LNHNV, CDR2 YYDKDF (reference sequence). The CDR3 is CATSSKRTSESRRTQYF. Full variable domain (outside the CDR3, taken from reference TRBV15 and TRBJ2-3): DAMVIQNPRYQVTQFGKPVTLSCSQTLNHNVMYWYQQKSSQAPKLLFHYYDKDFNNEADTPDNFQSRRPNTSFCFLDIRSPGLGDTAMYLCATSSKRTSESRRTQYFGPGTRLTVL.

This CDR3 reads CASSISARSNTEAFF. This rearrangement joins TRBV19 to TRBJ1-1. This CDR3 has 15 residues. CDR1 and CDR2 (germline): LNHDA, SQIVND (reference sequence).

The rearrangement links TRBV20-1 to TRBJ1-5. This CDR3 is built from 14 residues. Germline CDR1 DFQATT, CDR2 SNEGSKA (reference sequence). The CDR3 sequence: CSARRTAADQPQHF.

The CDR3 loop is CSAHRDRGITTETQYF. V usage is TRBV20-1 and J usage is TRBJ2-5; TCRdb names TRBD1, which stays unverified in the absence of DNA. This CDR3 comprises 16 residues. Germline lookup yields CDR1 DFQATT and CDR2 SNEGSKA (reference sequence).

This chain uses TRBV4-3 with TRBJ2-7; TCRdb's D gene call, TRBD2, goes unchecked for lack of DNA. CDR1 LGHNA and CDR2 YSLEER come from the germline V gene. The CDR3 is 14 amino acids. The CDR3 sequence is CASSPTAGHYEQYF.

V gene TRBV6-6 combines with J gene TRBJ2-4; the TCRdb call, TRBD1, lacks DNA for checking. Per the germline V gene, CDR1 is MNHNY and CDR2 is SVGAGI (reference sequence). CDR3 length: 14 residues. This CDR3 is CASSNGQVKNIQYF.

The J gene is TRBJ2-1, the V gene TRBV29-1; TCRdb names TRBD1, which stays unverified in the absence of DNA. This CDR3 has 15 amino acids. Germline assignment: CDR1 SQVTM and CDR2 ANQGSEA. CDR3 sequence reads: CSVEAQACSYNEQFF.